This T cell receptor (beta chain) was observed in a study of blood T cell repertoires in COVID-19. The method was immunoSEQ multiplex PCR; TCRdb's version includes in-frame clones alone and lacks a portion of them. The data hold about 350,000 clones, with about nine tenths observed a single time. About this clone itself: The identical CDR3 is also encoded by other nucleotide sequences in the sample.

This TCR was recovered from a woman aged 30 to 39 who had been exposed to COVID-19. Sequenced: PBMCs or T cells enriched from blood (not recorded which).

CDR3 sequence reads: CASSPDRANYGYTF. The CDR3 DNA is TGTGCCAGCAGTCCTGACAGGGCGAACTATGGCTACACCTTC. The chain has TRBV28 and TRBJ1-2; 7 nucleotides align to TRBD1. Germline CDR1 and CDR2: MDHEN and SYDVKM. The CDR3 runs to 14 residues. V was pared by 5 bases and J by 2 bases, with 5 bases of the junction left unmatched.